This T cell receptor beta chain was recovered during a study of Ad26.COV2.S vaccination and SARS-CoV-2 variants listed by TCRdb under 2021. Notes on the research overall: Vaccine-arm donors were drawn from COV1001, a multicentre, randomized, double-blind, placebo-controlled phase I-IIa trial of Ad26.COV2.S in healthy adults. Participants in the trial were split at random into five groups of five each, receiving low-dose or high-dose Ad26.COV2.S once or twice, or else placebo on both occasions. A total of 32 samples were included in the TCR-sequenced set, comprising about 20 Ad26.COV2.S vaccine recipients, 5 placebo recipients and 8 SARS-CoV-2 convalescent individuals. The specificity and breadth of SARS-CoV-2-reactive T cell receptors after Ad26.COV2.S vaccination were assessed by TCRbeta repertoire sequencing. Ad26.COV2.S was administered intramuscularly at 5 x 10^10 or 1 x 10^11 viral particles, either as a single shot or as two shots given 56 days apart. Blinding of investigators to trial group allocation was maintained during experiments and outcome assessment.

On this clone: It lacks a known antigen. Base qualities are missing; no much larger clone stands one base away.

Findings and caveats that apply to the study as a whole: Compared with placebo recipients, Ad26.COV2.S recipients showed higher spike-specific TCR breadth (P = 0.0014). Vaccine and placebo recipients had similar non-spike TCR breadth, a finding consistent with the vaccine containing only spike. Substantial breadth of spike-specific CD8+ and CD4+ T cell responses was reported after vaccination. The study was not powered to compare responses between vaccine doses or regimens. It was noted by the authors that total T cell responses may have been underestimated by the TCR breadth and depth analyses.

The immunoSEQ Assay was used to sequence TCRbeta CDR3 regions. After extraction, genomic DNA underwent amplification by bias-controlled multiplex PCR, followed by high-throughput sequencing. Per the authors' processing: To quantify the absolute abundance of every unique TCRbeta CDR3 region, sequences were collapsed and filtered. Usable DNA was measured by amplifying reference genes present in all nucleated cells, and TCRbeta template counts were normalized to that usable DNA to estimate T cell fraction. Repertoire TCRs were annotated as SARS-CoV-2-specific by exact matching of V gene, CDR3 amino acid sequence and J gene to a known reactive TCR set. The reference SARS-CoV-2 TCR set was obtained from MIRA and was filtered for enrichment in COVID-19-positive ImmuneCODE repertoires, whereby public or cross-reactive TCRs were removed. Based on the MIRA antigens, annotated TCRs were further analysed at the level of specific ORF or position within ORF. Depth was the summed frequency of annotated unique rearrangements, while breadth was defined as annotated unique rearrangements over total unique productive rearrangements. Group comparisons of TCR breadth used two-sided Wilcoxon rank-sum tests. TCRdb holds this immuneACCESS table with in-frame rearrangements only. Some clones are missing; in checked studies, unresolved V genes explain under half, and the rest has no known cause. That table supplies the V and J calls and clone size; D and trimming were determined from the DNA. The sample data list roughly 320,000 clones, and roughly 80% of these were observed just once. Of the sample, 2.1% falls within the top ten clones.

Read against the paper, the sample's treatment or condition label means: roughly 18 received Ad26.COV2.S at low or high dose, single or two shots; about five received placebo; per-sample allocation not given. For vaccine and placebo recipients, repertoires were sequenced using samples collected on day 63 after the first injection. In Cohort 1b, around 25 adults aged 18-55 years were enrolled at a single site in Boston, USA, between 29 July and 7 August 2020. Ad26.COV2.S consisted of a replication-incompetent adenovirus type 26 vector by which a prefusion-stabilized SARS-CoV-2 spike protein from the original Wuhan strain was expressed. The CDR3 contains 18 residues, cysteine and phenylalanine counted. CDR3 DNA only is kept here, 54 bases in frame from base 1. V trim: 5 bases; J trim: 4 bases; unmatched bases: 14. The germline V gene supplies CDR1 SGHTA and CDR2 FQGTGA.

This TCR came from a person between 18 and 65 years old who received the Ad26.COV2.S COVID-19 vaccine or a placebo. The receptor chain draws on TRBV7-3 and TRBJ2-1, and TRBD2 aligns with 10 junction nucleotides. The sequenced sample was peripheral blood, obtained in a trial of Ad26.COV2.S vaccine versus placebo. The base sequence is TGTGCCAGCAGCCTAAAAGGGACAAGCGGGAGGGGATACAATGAGCAGTTCTTC. This gives the protein CASSLKGTSGRGYNEQFF.